These 13 T cell receptor beta chains came from one sample sequenced in a study of T cells in Graves' hyperthyroidism and ophthalmopathy. Regions amplified from RNA transcripts were the TCR beta CDR3 regions. HTBI primers were used for first-round RT-PCR of the TCR CDR3. TCRdb ran MiXCR on the multiplex PCR reads and lists one entry per CDR3 protein. The sample shows under 600,000 distinct CDR3 sequences, approximately 15% of them seen only once. Sequencing was done on a sample of blood. The receptor set was obtained from a woman in her thirties or forties with Graves' ophthalmopathy.

This clonotype was counted many times. This chain connects TRBV2 to TRBJ1-5; no definite D call. The germline gives CDR1 SNHLY, CDR2 FYNNEI. The CDR3 runs 15 residues. Trimming removed 3 bases from V and 3 bases from J, with 12 bases in between. The CDR3 DNA reads TGTGCCAGCAGTGAGGCGAAGGGCACCAATCAGCCCCAGCATTTT. The encoded protein is CASSEAKGTNQPQHF. Using reference TRBV2 and TRBJ1-5 for the parts outside the CDR3, the full variable domain is EPEVTQTPSHQVTQMGQEVILRCVPISNHLYFYWYRQILGQKVEFLVSFYNNEISEKSEIFDDQFSVERPDGSNFTLKIRSTKLEDSAMYFCASSEAKGTNQPQHFGDGTRLSIL.

This clonotype was detected ten times or more. This rearrangement joins TRBV20-1 to TRBJ2-7; TRBD1 aligns across 8 bases. Germline values: CDR1 DFQATT, CDR2 SNEGSKA (reference sequence). This CDR3 has 13 amino acids. J lost 0 bases, V lost 5 bases, and 3 bases had no gene match. DNA of the CDR3: TGCAGTGCTCCCGGGACAGGCTCCTACGAGCAGTACTTC. Amino acids: CSAPGTGSYEQYF.

This clonotype was detected many times. This chain links TRBV18 with TRBJ1-5; D call uncertain. The germline CDR1 and CDR2 sequences are KGHSH and LQKENI. The CDR3 has 14 residues. V lost 3 bases, J lost 3 bases, and 9 bases lay in between. The CDR3 protein is CASSPEQINQPQHF. The CDR3, as DNA: TGTGCCAGCTCACCGGAACAGATCAATCAGCCCCAGCATTTT.

This clonotype occurred many times. The rearrangement uses TRBV6-1 and TRBJ1-1; TRBD1 is a possible D gene (6 bases). Per the germline V gene, CDR1 is MNHNS and CDR2 is SASEGT. The CDR3 has 12 amino acids. The V end lost 6 bases, the J end lost 9 bases, and 14 bases lay between the germline ends. The CDR3 here is CASRNPDRKAFF. DNA of the CDR3: TGTGCCAGCAGGAACCCAGACAGGAAAGCTTTCTTT.

This chain joins TRBV6-5 and TRBJ1-6; D is uncertain. This CDR3 has 16 amino acids. Between the trimmed V and J ends, which lost 4 bases and 5 bases, there was a span of 15 bases. Germline V gives CDR1 MNHEY, CDR2 SVGAGI. This chain's CDR3 is CASSFLGLAHNSPLHF. The CDR3 coding sequence is TGTGCCAGCAGTTTCCTGGGCCTTGCCCATAATTCACCCCTCCACTTT.

This clonotype was observed many times. The chain combines TRBV14 with TRBJ2-5, with 10 bases matching TRBD1. V lost 2 bases, J lost 3 bases, and 6 bases stayed unmatched. The CDR3 covers 16 residues. Germline lookup yields CDR1 SGHDN and CDR2 FVKESK. CDR3 nucleotide sequence: TGTGCCAGCAGCCAACGGGTTGGGACAGGGGAAGAGACCCAGTACTTC. Its translation is CASSQRVGTGEETQYF.

CDR3: CASSLLRRGPGNTIYF. The CDR3 DNA is TGTGCCAGCAGCTTACTCCGCAGGGGGCCTGGAAACACCATATATTTT. The rearrangement links TRBV7-9 to TRBJ1-3; 8 bases agree with TRBD1. Trimming at V came to 2 bases and at J to 2 bases, leaving 5 bases not matched to a gene. Germline V gene lookup returns CDR1 SEHNR and CDR2 FQNEAQ (reference sequence). This CDR3 has 16 residues.

This clonotype was detected ten times or more. The rearrangement uses TRBV2 and TRBJ1-2; D uncertain. Deletions cut 2 bases from V and 4 bases from J, with 8 bases between. The CDR3 runs to 13 residues. In germline, CDR1 is SNHLY, CDR2 FYNNEI. The chain's CDR3 is CASSENIIYGYTF. The CDR3 DNA sequence: TGTGCCAGCAGTGAAAACATTATCTATGGCTACACCTTC.

The sample holds many counts of this clonotype. This chain uses TRBV20-1 with TRBJ1-1; D perhaps matches TRBD1 (5 bases). The V gene lost 4 bases and the J gene lost 4 bases, with 10 bases spanning the gap. CDR1 and CDR2 from the germline V gene are DFQATT and SNEGSKA (reference sequence). This CDR3 region has 12 residues. The CDR3 is CSATDRGTEAFF. The CDR3, as DNA: TGCAGTGCTACCGACAGAGGCACTGAAGCTTTCTTT.

There are a few counts of this clonotype. The chain is built from TRBV7-6 and TRBJ1-5; maybe TRBD1 (6 bases). Germline V gene data show CDR1 as SGHVS and CDR2 as FNYEAQ. V was shortened by 5 bases and J by 6 bases, with 17 bases between the two germline ends. The length of the CDR3 is 15 residues. CDR3 amino acids: CASSPNSGAFQPQHF. Here the CDR3 DNA reads TGTGCCAGCAGCCCTAACTCGGGGGCGTTTCAGCCCCAGCATTTT.

The table lists this clonotype with many counts. V gene TRBV13 combines with J gene TRBJ1-1; no clear D gene. V was clipped by 4 bases and J by 0 bases, with 12 bases between them. Germline V CDR1 and CDR2: PRHDT, FYEKMQ (reference sequence). CDR3 size: 15 residues. CDR3 sequence: CASSYGKNLNTEAFF. CDR3 coding DNA: TGTGCCAGCAGCTACGGAAAAAACTTGAACACTGAAGCTTTCTTT.

Only a few counts were recorded for this clonotype. This chain uses TRBV18 with TRBJ1-3; D uncertain. The germline CDR1 and CDR2 sequences are KGHSH and LQKENI. V gave up 3 bases and J gave up 0 bases, with 9 bases separating them. The CDR3 has 15 residues. The CDR3 DNA follows: TGTGCCAGCTCACCGTATCTGCTCTCTGGAAACACCATATATTTT. Translation: CASSPYLLSGNTIYF.

The chain couples TRBV19 to TRBJ2-1; TRBD1 is a possible D gene (7 bases). The V end lost 1 base, the J end lost 7 bases, and 17 bases lay between the germline ends. CDR1 LNHDA and CDR2 SQIVND come from the germline V gene (reference sequence). The CDR3 runs to 16 residues. CDR3 coding DNA: TGTGCCAGTAGTATAGTCGGGGGACAGAGATCGAATGAGCAGTTCTTC. Translated, it gives CASSIVGGQRSNEQFF.